This T cell receptor beta chain was identified during a study of CD8 T cells in Susac syndrome. Negative isolation was used for CD8+ and CD4+ T cells, and FACS enrichment was applied to TEMRA cells. RNA amounts of roughly 0.45 to 1 ug underwent reverse transcription with random hexamers. Amplification of TCR beta CDR3 spanned 54 Vbeta and 13 Jbeta via immunoSEQ multiplex PCR. TCRdb re-analysed the immunoSEQ multiplex PCR reads in MiXCR, keeping a single row per CDR3 protein. The sample records approximately 160,000 distinct CDR3 sequences, approximately 93% being singletons. Deletions cut 5 bases from V and 9 bases from J, with 14 bases between. This CDR3 is built from 14 residues. General study points: As the study acknowledged, the number of individuals who were part of its TCR sequencing and HLA analysis was relatively small.

Turning to this clonotype: Antigen unknown.

This sequence was found in a human donor with multiple sclerosis. The sample taken for sequencing was CD4+ T cells from PBMCs. This chain uses TRBV12-3 or TRBV12-4 with TRBJ1-6; D is unresolved. The CDR3 loop reads CASSPRELGSPLHF. CDR3 DNA sequence: TGTGCCAGCAGTCCTCGGGAACTAGGTTCACCCCTCCACTTT.